Detailed here is one TCR beta chain. The data were obtained in a study of blood T cell repertoires in COVID-19. The CDR3 spans 14 residues. Per germline, CDR1 SGHNT and CDR2 YYREEE (reference sequence). V trimming: 4 bases; J trimming: 4 bases; junction bases outside the gene matches: 5. Repertoires were generated with immunoSEQ multiplex PCR, while TCRdb's copy carries only in-frame clones and drops some. In the table there are 400,000 to 500,000 clones, 86% of which are singletons. V gene TRBV5-4 combines with J gene TRBJ1-2; 9 nucleotides agree with TRBD1. Specimen: peripheral blood. This receptor was taken from a woman aged 25 to 45 with active or convalescent COVID-19. The CDR3 spells CASSNRGQIYGYTF. CDR3 coding DNA: TGTGCCAGCAGCAACAGGGGGCAGATCTATGGCTACACCTTC.